These 3 T cell receptor beta chains were all obtained from the same sample, sequenced in a study of response to subunit inactivated influenza vaccine. TCRdb ran MiXCR on the RT-PCR reads and lists one entry per CDR3 protein. The data hold around 710,000 distinct CDR3 sequences, with 14% observed a single time. The sample in question was PBMCs from blood, obtained around 15 days before vaccination. The receptors were gathered from a man aged 50 to 60 who received an inactivated influenza vaccine.

In this sample, this clonotype turned up a few times. Written as DNA, the CDR3 is TGCAGTGCTAGAGACGCAAACTCTGGGGCCAACGTCCTGACTTTC. This gives the protein CSARDANSGANVLTF. This chain links TRBV20-1 with TRBJ2-6; D is ambiguous. In germline, CDR1 is DFQATT, CDR2 SNEGSKA (reference sequence). The CDR3 is made up of 15 amino acids. V was clipped by 0 bases and J by 0 bases, with 6 bases between them.

The chain recombines TRBV2 with TRBJ2-6; 7 nucleotides line up with TRBD1. V trimming: 6 bases; J trimming: 0 bases; junction bases outside the gene matches: 11. Germline CDR1 reads SNHLY; CDR2 reads FYNNEI. The CDR3 length is 18 residues. Here the CDR3 DNA reads TGTGCCAGCAGACAAAGACAGGGATTACTCTCTGGGGCCAACGTCCTGACTTTC. Translated, it gives CASRQRQGLLSGANVLTF.

This clonotype was seen many times. This chain joins TRBV5-6 and TRBJ1-1; D is undetermined. The germline V gene has CDR1 SGHDT and CDR2 YYEEEE. The CDR3 extends over 13 amino acids. Trimming pared 2 bases from V and 0 bases from J, leaving 5 bases between. The CDR3: CASSFTVNTEAFF. CDR3 DNA sequence: TGTGCCAGCAGCTTTACGGTGAACACTGAAGCTTTCTTT.